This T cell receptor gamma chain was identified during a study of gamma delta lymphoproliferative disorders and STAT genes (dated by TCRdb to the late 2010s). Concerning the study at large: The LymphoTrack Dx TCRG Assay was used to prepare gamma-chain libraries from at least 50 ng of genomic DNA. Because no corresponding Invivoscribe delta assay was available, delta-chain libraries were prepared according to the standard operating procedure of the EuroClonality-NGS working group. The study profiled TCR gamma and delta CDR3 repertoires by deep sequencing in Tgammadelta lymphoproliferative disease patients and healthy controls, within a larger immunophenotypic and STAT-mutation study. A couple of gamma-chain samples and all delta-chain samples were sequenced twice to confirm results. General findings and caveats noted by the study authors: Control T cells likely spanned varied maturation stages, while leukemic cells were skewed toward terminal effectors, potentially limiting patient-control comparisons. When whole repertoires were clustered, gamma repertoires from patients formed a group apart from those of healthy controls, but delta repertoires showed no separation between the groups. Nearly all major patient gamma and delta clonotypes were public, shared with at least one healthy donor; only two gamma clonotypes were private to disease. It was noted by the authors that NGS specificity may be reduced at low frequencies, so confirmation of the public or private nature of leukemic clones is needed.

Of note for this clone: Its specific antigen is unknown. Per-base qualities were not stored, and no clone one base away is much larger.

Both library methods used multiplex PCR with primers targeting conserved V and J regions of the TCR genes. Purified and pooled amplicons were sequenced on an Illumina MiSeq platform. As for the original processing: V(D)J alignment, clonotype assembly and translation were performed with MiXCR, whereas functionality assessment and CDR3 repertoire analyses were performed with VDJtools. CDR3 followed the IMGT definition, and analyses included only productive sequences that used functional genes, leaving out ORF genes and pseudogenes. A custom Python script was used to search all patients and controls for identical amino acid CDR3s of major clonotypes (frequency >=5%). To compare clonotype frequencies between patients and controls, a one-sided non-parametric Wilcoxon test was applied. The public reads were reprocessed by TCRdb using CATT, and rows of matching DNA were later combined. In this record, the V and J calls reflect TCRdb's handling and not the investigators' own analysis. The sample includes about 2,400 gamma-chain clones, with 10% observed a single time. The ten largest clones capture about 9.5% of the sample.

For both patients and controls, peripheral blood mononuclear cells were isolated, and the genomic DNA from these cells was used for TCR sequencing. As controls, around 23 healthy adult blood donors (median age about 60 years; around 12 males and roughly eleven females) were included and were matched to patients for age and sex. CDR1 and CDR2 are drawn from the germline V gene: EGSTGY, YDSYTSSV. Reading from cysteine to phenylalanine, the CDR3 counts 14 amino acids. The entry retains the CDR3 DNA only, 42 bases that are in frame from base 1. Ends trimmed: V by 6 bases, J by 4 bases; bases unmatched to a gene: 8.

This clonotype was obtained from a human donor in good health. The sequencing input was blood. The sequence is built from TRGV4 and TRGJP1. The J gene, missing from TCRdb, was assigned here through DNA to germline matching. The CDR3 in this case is CATWIGGTGWFKIF. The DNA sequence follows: TGTGCCACCTGGATCGGGGGCACTGGTTGGTTCAAGATATTT.